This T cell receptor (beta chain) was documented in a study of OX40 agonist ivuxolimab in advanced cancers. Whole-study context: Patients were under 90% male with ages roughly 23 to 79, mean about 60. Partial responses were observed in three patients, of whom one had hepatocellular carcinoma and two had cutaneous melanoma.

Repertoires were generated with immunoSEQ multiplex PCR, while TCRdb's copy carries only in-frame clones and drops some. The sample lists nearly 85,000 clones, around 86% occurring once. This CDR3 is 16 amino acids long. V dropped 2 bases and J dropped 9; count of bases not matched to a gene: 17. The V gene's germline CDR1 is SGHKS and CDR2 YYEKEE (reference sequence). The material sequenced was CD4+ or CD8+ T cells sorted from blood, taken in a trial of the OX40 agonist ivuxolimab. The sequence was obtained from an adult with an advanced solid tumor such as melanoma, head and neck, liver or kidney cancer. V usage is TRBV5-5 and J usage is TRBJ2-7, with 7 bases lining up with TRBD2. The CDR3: CASSFGEGGPGGRQYF. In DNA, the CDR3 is TGTGCCAGCAGCTTTGGGGAAGGAGGTCCAGGCGGGAGGCAGTACTTC.